The 18 T cell receptor beta chains listed next were all sequenced from one sample in a study of early stage breast cancer tumors. The assay was immunoSEQ multiplex PCR, and TCRdb's table has in-frame clones only and misses some. The table has tens of thousands of clones, approximately 75% seen once; the top ten hold around 34%. The sample comprised blood. These receptors were collected from a person aged 45 to 59 with breast cancer.

Only one count was recorded for this clone. V usage is TRBV5-6 and J usage is TRBJ2-4, with 10 positions matching TRBD2. Germline V gene data show CDR1 as SGHDT and CDR2 as YYEEEE. This CDR3 spans 16 amino acids. With V trimmed by 2 bases and J by 6 bases, 8 bases remained unmatched. DNA of the CDR3: TGTGCCAGCAGCTTAGTAGCGGGAGGATCGGGAAACATTCAGTACTTC. As protein: CASSLVAGGSGNIQYF.

The V gene is TRBV10-3, the J gene TRBJ1-1; no clear D gene. The V end lost 11 bases, the J end lost 5 bases, and 18 bases lay between the germline ends. This CDR3 spans 13 amino acids. Germline V CDR1 and CDR2: ENHRY, SYGVKD. CDR3 nucleotide sequence: TGTGCCGTCACGGACGAGCCGAGAACTGAAGCTTTCTTT. Protein product: CAVTDEPRTEAFF.

This sequence joins TRBV6-1 and TRBJ1-2, with unresolved D. V shed 4 bases and J shed 5 bases, with 8 bases lying between them. Germline CDR1 is MNHNS and CDR2 is SASEGT. The CDR3 loop spans 12 amino acids. As DNA, the CDR3 is TGTGCCAGCAGTGTGGGGAAGTATGGCTACACCTTC. It encodes CASSVGKYGYTF.

This chain uses TRBV5-1 with TRBJ2-2, with 8 bases identical to TRBD2. This CDR3 is 16 amino acids long. Germline V CDR1 and CDR2: SGHRS, YFSETQ. Trimming cost V 3 bases and J 6 bases; bases outside gene matches: 10. CDR3 sequence (DNA): TGCGCCAGCAGCTACGACGGGAGGGCCGCTCCCGGGGAGCTGTTTTTT. This sequence encodes CASSYDGRAAPGELFF.

The V and J genes are TRBV6-6 and TRBJ2-3; D gene unclear. Trimming took 2 bases from V and 2 from J, leaving 14 bases between them. Germline loops: CDR1 MNHNY, CDR2 SVGAGI (reference sequence). This CDR3 region has 16 residues. The CDR3 DNA follows: TGTGCCAGCAGTTACACATATCCTTCCTCCACAGATACGCAGTATTTT. Protein product: CASSYTYPSSTDTQYF.

The chain couples TRBV19 to TRBJ2-5; 10 positions match TRBD1. The CDR3 is made up of 15 amino acids. J gave up 1 base and V 6 bases, and 5 bases lay outside the gene matches. The germline V gene has CDR1 LNHDA and CDR2 SQIVND (reference sequence). Here the CDR3 reads CASRTGGAGQETQYF. As DNA, the CDR3 is TGTGCCAGTAGGACAGGGGGCGCGGGCCAAGAGACCCAGTACTTC.

The J gene is TRBJ1-4, the V gene TRBV7-9, with 12 positions matching TRBD1. Germline V gene data show CDR1 as SEHNR and CDR2 as FQNEAQ (reference sequence). V was clipped by 5 bases and J by 5 bases; unmatched bases: 3. CDR3 size: 15 residues. CDR3 nucleotides: TGTGCCAGCAGCCGGGACAGGGGGCAGAATGAAAAACTGTTTTTT. It is translated as CASSRDRGQNEKLFF.

This clone has more than one count but fewer than ten. This chain joins TRBV5-1 and TRBJ1-2, with D maybe TRBD1 (6 bases). Germline assignment: CDR1 SGHRS and CDR2 YFSETQ. This CDR3 region has 16 residues. Trimming removed 3 bases at V and 5 bases at J, with 20 bases between. DNA of the CDR3: TGCGCCAGCAGCTCGGCAATCCTGGACAGCTCATATGGCTACACCTTC. Its translation: CASSSAILDSSYGYTF. Together with reference TRBV5-1 and TRBJ1-2, the CDR3 gives the full variable domain: KAGVTQTPRYLIKTRGQQVTLSCSPISGHRSVSWYQQTPGQGLQFLFEYFSETQRNKGNFPGRFSGRQFSNSRSEMNVSTLELGDSALYLCASSSAILDSSYGYTFGSGTRLTVV.

The genes are TRBV7-2 and TRBJ1-1; 9 bases are shared with TRBD1. CDR1 and CDR2 from the germline V gene are SGHTA and FQGNSA. V lost 6 bases and J lost 1; bases outside the gene matches: 6. This CDR3 region has 15 residues. CDR3 bases: TGTGCCAGCAGTTCGGACAGGGGCGCGAACACTGAAGCTTTCTTT. Protein product: CASSSDRGANTEAFF.

This chain joins TRBV9 and TRBJ2-7; D unresolved. V was pared by 4 bases and J by 5 bases, with 19 bases between. The length of the CDR3 is 15 residues. Germline values: CDR1 SGDLS, CDR2 YYNGEE. The CDR3 DNA reads as TGTGCCAGCAGCTCCTCGGGCTCCCGGACGGACGAGCAGTACTTC. Its protein is CASSSSGSRTDEQYF.

The chain combines TRBV30 with TRBJ1-2, with TRBD1 as a possible D gene (5 bases). The CDR3 is 15 amino acids. Trimming stripped 1 base from V and 4 bases from J, with 16 bases between. The germline V gene has CDR1 GTSNPN and CDR2 SVGIG (reference sequence). CDR3 residues: CAWSAGQRLGYGYTF. Here the CDR3 DNA reads TGTGCCTGGAGTGCTGGACAACGGTTGGGCTATGGCTACACCTTC.

The V and J genes are TRBV6-5 and TRBJ2-5; D call uncertain. CDR1 is MNHEY, CDR2 SVGAGI, per germline. This CDR3 region has 11 residues. V gave up 2 bases and J gave up 6 bases, with 4 bases separating them. CDR3 protein: CASSYRKTQYF. Written as DNA, the CDR3 is TGTGCCAGCAGTTACAGGAAGACCCAGTACTTC.

This chain connects TRBV4-3 to TRBJ1-2; possible D gene TRBD1, 5 bases. V lost 3 bases and J 6 bases, leaving 17 bases between the germline ends. The CDR3 loop spans 15 amino acids. Germline V gives CDR1 LGHNA, CDR2 YSLEER. The CDR3: CASSQNSADTDGYTF. The CDR3, as DNA: TGCGCCAGCAGCCAGAATAGTGCGGACACCGATGGCTACACCTTC.

V is TRBV28 and J is TRBJ2-7; 9 positions match TRBD2. The V gene end was trimmed by 2 bases and the J gene end by 2 bases; junction bases not matched to a gene: 4. CDR1 and CDR2 (germline): MDHEN, SYDVKM. This CDR3 region has 15 residues. The CDR3 reads CASSLGASGTYEQYF. CDR3 in DNA: TGTGCCAGCAGTTTAGGGGCTAGCGGGACCTACGAGCAGTACTTC.

This clone was found a few times. The chain has TRBV20-1 and TRBJ2-7; D remains ambiguous. The CDR3 contains 11 residues. CDR1 and CDR2 from the germline V gene are DFQATT and SNEGSKA (reference sequence). V was pared by 8 bases and J by 2 bases, with 10 bases between. In DNA, the CDR3 is TGCAGTTGGAGAAGGGCCTACGAGCAGTACTTC. As protein: CSWRRAYEQYF.

This sequence joins TRBV19 and TRBJ2-1; weak D call: TRBD2 (7 bases). Germline CDR1 LNHDA, CDR2 SQIVND (reference sequence). V was clipped by 5 bases and J by 5 bases, with 16 bases between them. This CDR3 region has 15 residues. CDR3: CASSVSGGLDNEQFF. The CDR3 DNA reads as TGTGCCAGTAGTGTGTCGGGGGGCCTAGACAATGAGCAGTTCTTC.

The rearrangement joins TRBV5-8 to TRBJ1-5; D remains unclear. Per germline, CDR1 SGHTS and CDR2 YDEGEE. The CDR3 runs 12 residues. Trimming stripped 2 bases from V and 8 bases from J, with 8 bases between. The CDR3 DNA is TGTGCCAGCAGCTTTCCGATAGAGCCCCAGCATTTT. Translated, it gives CASSFPIEPQHF.

The CDR3 reads CASSQGLASSYNEQFF. CDR3 in DNA: TGTGCCAGCAGCCAAGGACTAGCATCAAGCTACAATGAGCAGTTCTTC. This chain uses TRBV4-2 with TRBJ2-1; 7 bases align to TRBD2. Looked up from germline, CDR1 is LGHNA and CDR2 is YNFKEQ. The CDR3 length is 16 residues. V lost 1 base and J lost 3; bases outside the gene matches: 6.